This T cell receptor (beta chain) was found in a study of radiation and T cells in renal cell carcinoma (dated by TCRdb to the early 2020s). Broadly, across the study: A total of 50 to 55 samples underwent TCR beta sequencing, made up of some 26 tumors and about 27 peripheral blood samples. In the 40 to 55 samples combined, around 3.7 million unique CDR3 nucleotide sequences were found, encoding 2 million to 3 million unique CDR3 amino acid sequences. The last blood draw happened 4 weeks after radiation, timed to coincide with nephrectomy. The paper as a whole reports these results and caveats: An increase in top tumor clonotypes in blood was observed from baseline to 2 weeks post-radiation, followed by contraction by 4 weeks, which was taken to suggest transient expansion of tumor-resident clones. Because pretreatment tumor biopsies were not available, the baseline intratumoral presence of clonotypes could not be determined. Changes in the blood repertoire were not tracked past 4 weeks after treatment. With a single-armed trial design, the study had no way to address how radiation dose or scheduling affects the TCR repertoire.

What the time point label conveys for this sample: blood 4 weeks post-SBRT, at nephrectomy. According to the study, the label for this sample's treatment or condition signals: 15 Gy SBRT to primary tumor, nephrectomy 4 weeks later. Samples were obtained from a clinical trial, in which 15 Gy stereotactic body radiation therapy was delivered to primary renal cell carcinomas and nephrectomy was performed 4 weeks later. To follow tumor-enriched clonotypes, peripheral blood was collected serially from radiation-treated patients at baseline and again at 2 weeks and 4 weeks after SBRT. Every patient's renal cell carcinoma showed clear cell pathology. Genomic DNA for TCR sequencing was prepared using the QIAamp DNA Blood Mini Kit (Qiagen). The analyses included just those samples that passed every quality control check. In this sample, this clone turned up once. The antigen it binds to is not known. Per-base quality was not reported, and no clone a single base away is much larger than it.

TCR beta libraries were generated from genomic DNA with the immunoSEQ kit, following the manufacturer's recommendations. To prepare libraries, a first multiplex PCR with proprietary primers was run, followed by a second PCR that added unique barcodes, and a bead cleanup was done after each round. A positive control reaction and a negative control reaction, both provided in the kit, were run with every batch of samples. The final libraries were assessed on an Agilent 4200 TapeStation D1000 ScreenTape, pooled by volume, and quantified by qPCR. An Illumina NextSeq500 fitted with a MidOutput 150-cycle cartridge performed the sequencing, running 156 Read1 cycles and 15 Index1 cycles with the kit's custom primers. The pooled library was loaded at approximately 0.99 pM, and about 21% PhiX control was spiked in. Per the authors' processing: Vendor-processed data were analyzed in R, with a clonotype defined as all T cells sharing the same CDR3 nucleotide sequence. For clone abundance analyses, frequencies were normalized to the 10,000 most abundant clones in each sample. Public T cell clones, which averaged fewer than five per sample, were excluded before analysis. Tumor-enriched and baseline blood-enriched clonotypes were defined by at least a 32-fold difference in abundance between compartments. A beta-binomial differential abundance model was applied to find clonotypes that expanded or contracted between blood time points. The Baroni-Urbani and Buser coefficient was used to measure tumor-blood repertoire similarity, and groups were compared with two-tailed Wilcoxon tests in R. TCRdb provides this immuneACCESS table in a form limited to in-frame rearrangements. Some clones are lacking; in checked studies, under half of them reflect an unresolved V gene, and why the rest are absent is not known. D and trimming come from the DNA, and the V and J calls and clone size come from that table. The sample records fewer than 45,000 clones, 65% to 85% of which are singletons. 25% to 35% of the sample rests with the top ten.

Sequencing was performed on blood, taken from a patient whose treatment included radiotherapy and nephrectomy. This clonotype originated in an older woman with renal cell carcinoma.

The bases read TGTGCCAGCAGTGAAACGGCTAGCGGCTTCTACGAGCAGTACTTC. This sequence encodes CASSETASGFYEQYF. The chain is made from TRBV6-1 and TRBJ2-7; 7 central bases correspond to TRBD2. CDR3 length: 15 amino acids, cysteine to phenylalanine. Only the CDR3 region is kept as DNA, spanning 45 bases read in frame from base 1. CDR1 and CDR2 (MNHNS, SASEGT) derive from the germline V gene. At the junction V is shortened by 2 bases and J by 3 bases; bases outside the gene matches: 7.